Detailed here is one T cell receptor beta chain. Per the original methods: How many nucleated cells were present was estimated from reference gene primer amplification. Some clones are missing from TCRdb's copy, which holds only in-frame ones; the method was immunoSEQ multiplex PCR. The DNA gave D and trimming, while V, J and clone size come from that table. The data show 350,000 to 400,000 clones, approximately 90% seen once. The data originate from a study of blood T cell repertoires in COVID-19. Study summary: Material from acute and convalescent COVID-19 was sourced from the United States, Italy and Spain.

Per the germline V gene, CDR1 is MGHDK and CDR2 is SYGVNS. Unmatched junction bases numbered 12, after V lost 1 base and J lost 3 bases. This CDR3 comprises 18 residues. This sequence originates from a woman between 40 and 50 years old who had been exposed to COVID-19. The rearrangement links TRBV25-1 to TRBJ2-4, with 7 bases fitting TRBD1. The material sequenced was PBMCs or T cells enriched from blood (not recorded which). CDR3 sequence: CASSESGQARLGKNIQYF. CDR3 bases: TGTGCCAGCAGTGAATCTGGACAGGCTCGGTTGGGCAAAAACATTCAGTACTTC.